The 4 T cell receptor beta chains given below trace back to one sample, sequenced in a study of T-cell reconstitution after alpha-beta-depleted transplantation in children. This sample's TCRbeta library carried unique molecular identifier barcodes. TCRdb fed the PCR reads into MiXCR, producing one record per CDR3 protein. Of approximately 240,000 distinct CDR3 sequences detected, over 9.5% appear once; the ten largest clones hold over 4.5%. The sequencing used PBMCs from the stem cell graft donor, collected from the stem cell graft. All receptors derive from a human donor who donated a stem cell graft to a child with SCID.

This clonotype was picked up many times. The chain links TRBV20-1 to TRBJ1-5, with 9 bases identical to TRBD1. In germline, CDR1 is DFQATT, CDR2 SNEGSKA (reference sequence). V lost 3 bases to trimming and J lost 8 bases; unmatched junction nucleotides: 8. This CDR3 is built from 14 residues. This CDR3 is CSARGQGFMEPQHF. The CDR3 DNA sequence: TGCAGTGCTAGGGGACAGGGATTTATGGAGCCCCAGCATTTT.

This clonotype was detected ten times or more. The chain's CDR3 is CASSVDKWGYTF. The CDR3 region has the DNA TGTGCCAGCAGTGTGGACAAGTGGGGCTACACCTTC. The rearrangement joins TRBV12-3 or TRBV12-4 to TRBJ1-2; D may be TRBD1 (5 bases). The germline V and J ends were trimmed by 5 bases and 8 bases, with 12 bases remaining between them. This CDR3 is built from 12 residues.

The V and J genes are TRBV7-6 and TRBJ2-3; 12 positions agree with TRBD2. Per germline, CDR1 SGHVS and CDR2 FNYEAQ. The junction had 7 bases not matched to a gene; V was cut back by 5 bases and J by 4 bases. CDR3 size: 16 residues. CDR3 DNA: TGTGCCAGCAGCCTCGGACTAGCGGGGAGCTCAGATACGCAGTATTTT. Amino acids: CASSLGLAGSSDTQYF.

This clonotype was counted at least ten times. The CDR3: CASSISRAINQPQHF. Written as DNA, the CDR3 is TGTGCCAGCAGCATTTCCCGGGCGATCAATCAGCCCCAGCATTTT. This chain links TRBV6-1 with TRBJ1-5; no firm D call. V was shortened by 6 bases and J by 3 bases, with 15 bases between the two germline ends. Germline CDR1 is MNHNS and CDR2 is SASEGT. This CDR3 contains 15 residues.